This T cell receptor (beta chain) was obtained from a study of blood T cell repertoires in COVID-19. TCRdb's copy holds only in-frame clones and misses some; the assay was immunoSEQ multiplex PCR. The table lists around 200,000 clones, around 90% of them singletons. Across 20 to 25 US areas, participants ranged in age from about 18 to 100 years. Cohorts were assigned according to the clinical history that participants reported. Recovered status applied to Cohort 3 donors who had two consecutive negative PCRs. It also applied to those with clearance or with symptom resolution. Sequencing was carried out using PBMCs or T cells enriched from blood (not recorded which). This clonotype originated in a young man who had recovered from COVID-19.

The chain's CDR3 is CASSLNPVPYGYTF. CDR3 nucleotides: TGTGCCAGCAGTTTAAACCCGGTCCCCTATGGCTACACCTTC. J is TRBJ1-2 and V is TRBV28; D is unclear. Germline values: CDR1 MDHEN, CDR2 SYDVKM. The CDR3 has 14 amino acids. V dropped 2 bases and J dropped 4 bases, with 11 bases sitting between them.